This TCR beta chain derives from a study of cytomegalovirus exposure and HLA in healthy donors (TCRdb year 2017). For context, the study as a whole: An earlier analysis of roughly 570 of the donors reported approximately 260 Gb of sequence data and 117 million unique TCR beta sequences obtained from 150 million to 200 million T cells. An early release covering over 500 HLA-typed donors comprised approximately 300 gigabases of sequencing data and tens of millions of unique TCR sequences. Among the approximately 400 genotyped donors, around 79% belonged to the genetic ancestry cluster associated with self-reported Caucasian donors. The study was designed to test whether signatures of past pathogen exposure could be identified by cataloging public T cell receptors. The study used immunosequencing to profile the T cell repertoires of approximately 690 subjects and linked those repertoires to cytomegalovirus serostatus. In addition to the first cohort of 650 to 800 subjects, a separate validation cohort of approximately 110 different subjects was used. To predict cytomegalovirus infection status, the study brought together high-throughput TCR immunosequencing, statistical association of individual TCRs with disease status, and machine learning. A later analysis re-examined previously published TCR beta repertoires from about 700 donors and added high-resolution HLA genotyping to investigate patterns of TCR occurrence. Rather than drawing on any new phenotypic data, the later analysis identified candidate immune exposures from TCR beta sequences and the way those sequences occurred across donors. An earlier analysis of more than 450 of the donors used high-throughput TCR beta sequencing to judge whether each TCR beta V gene segment behaved as functional or pseudogenic. Alongside the repertoire data, information on donor age, sex, ethnicity and CMV serostatus was compiled. In a later genetic analysis, genome-wide SNP genotypes for about three fifths of the roughly 670 donors were used, and that subset was treated as a discovery cohort. Every discovery cohort repertoire had been produced on one sequencing platform. Class I and class II HLA loci were covered by the typing at four-digit resolution. Typing coverage differed by locus: A, B, C, DRB1 and DQB1 were typed in about 629-640 donors, DQA1 in about 500, DPA1 in over 600, and DPB1 in around 490. Because of strong linkage in the cohort, roughly 5 DR-DQ haplotypes were treated as single units for association and clustering. On average, around 200,000 unique TCR beta nucleotide sequences were sequenced per donor among roughly 430 genotyped donors of the cohort, with around 19% of those sequences being non-productive.

The library relied on the immunoSEQ multiplex PCR assay. The multiplex PCR relied on a mix of 60 forward primers for TCR Vbeta segments and 13 reverse primers for TCR Jbeta segments. Amplification of the CDR3 region of rearranged TCR beta genes was performed with a multiplex PCR assay on genomic DNA. The amplified TCR beta libraries were sequenced on the Illumina HiSeq System as 87-base-pair reads. The authors' pipeline ran thus. In a later analysis, some 80 million unique TCR beta chains were counted across the roughly 610 repertoires, and roughly 11 million of these chains were shared by at least two donors. Raw reads were error-corrected and collapsed into unique sequences with a nearest-neighbor algorithm that merged closely related sequences to remove PCR and sequencing errors. V, D and J gene segments were assigned by aligning CDR3 sequences to IMGT reference sequences. For a sequence to be retained, a match of at least six nucleotides was required to both a V gene segment and a J gene segment. A rearrangement was called productive if the CDR3 had no stop codons and remained in frame with V and J, and every other rearrangement was called non-productive. Following IMGT convention, CDR3 was defined as the stretch from the second conserved V-encoded cysteine up to the conserved J-encoded phenylalanine. Sequences without an unambiguous match to a single V gene segment were excluded from the earlier analysis of a few hundred of the donors. An earlier analysis of approximately 590 of the donors classified V segments as functional when productive rearrangements were above 56.7% and as segregating when the standard deviation between donors was above 5%. To diagnose cytomegalovirus status from the catalog of TCR beta chain sequences, a statistical classification framework was built. In a later analysis, TCR nucleotide sequences were compared against IMGT/GENE-DB human TR gene sequences so that V and J genes could be assigned. In a later analysis, CDR3 sequences and most-parsimonious VDJ recombination scenarios were assigned using the TCRdist pipeline. In a later analysis, each TCR beta chain was defined by its CDR3 amino acid sequence together with its V-gene family, and reads without a unique V-gene family were excluded. In a later analysis, 450 to 600 highly shared, low-generation-probability nucleotide sequences were removed to address suspected cross-contamination and a sequencing artifact. In a later analysis, a clonal expansion index was calculated for each public chain from normalized within-repertoire ranks of inferred template counts. A later analysis computed generation probabilities with a VDJ recombination model fitted to out-of-frame rearrangements, and checked the results against IGoR. In a later analysis, TCR-TCR, TCR-HLA and TCR-CMV co-occurrence was scored with hypergeometric tests, and a repertoire-size bias correction was applied to TCR pairs. A later analysis estimated false discovery rates by permuting HLA or CMV assignments 20 times. A later analysis grouped co-occurring TCRs with DBSCAN, adding TCRdist sequence similarity when clustering within HLA-allele-positive subsets. Repertoires with fewer than 30,000 or more than 120,000 public chains, plus five repertoires with anomalous nucleotide sharing, were excluded from co-occurrence clustering. What TCRdb holds here is the immuneACCESS table cut down to in-frame rearrangements. Part of the clones is not present; checked against another copy, under half of the missing clones reflect an unresolved V gene, and the others are unexplained. V and J calls plus clone size are reproduced from that table; the DNA served to infer D and trimming. Within this sample are around 120,000 clones, with 60% to 70% of them counted one time only. The ten largest clones take up roughly 9.8% of the sample.

The germline V gene (reference sequence) supplies CDR1 MNHNY and CDR2 SVGAGI. The germline ends are 9 bases apart after V is trimmed by 6 bases and J by 0 bases. From the cysteine up to the phenylalanine, the CDR3 has a length of 14 residues. The retained sequence is limited to the CDR3, 42 bases, with the frame set at the first base. With regard to this clone: Its specific antigen is unknown. The record has no base qualities; no much larger clone is one base away.

The cohort comprised 550 to 700 healthy bone marrow donors. Cohort members were all nominally healthy when sampled, although unrecorded immune exposures were likely present. The donor tested CMV seropositive and was one of the 289 seropositive cohort members. Each donor provided a peripheral blood sample, and peripheral blood mononuclear cells were used for TCR beta sequencing. The Qiagen DNeasy Blood Extraction Kit was used to extract genomic DNA from the blood cell samples. The investigation overall reported the following: Three of the identified cytomegalovirus-associated TCR beta chains were confirmed in vitro to be specific for cytomegalovirus antigens. While some public TCRs were present in many individuals, most TCR sequences turned up only very rarely across donors. When HLA alleles, especially DR and DQ, strongly co-occurred, TCR associations were difficult to assign to individual alleles. A total of 164 TCR beta chains were listed by the study as associated with cytomegalovirus. In this cohort, only TCR beta chains were sequenced, and detectable features were limited by the absence of alpha or paired-chain data. According to the authors, the approach could potentially be generalized to other disease states and immunological phenotypes. A later genetic analysis reported fewer N-insertions in productive TCRs among donors in an Asian-associated ancestry cluster than the approximately 700-donor mean. The earlier analysis of 450 to 700 of the donors excluded about 16 rarely observed V segments, including chromosome 9 orphons, because counts were too low. A cluster of highly shared sequence variants was judged likely to represent a technical artifact of the sequencing pipeline. Because HLA typing was unavailable for some donors at each locus, only the typed subset was used in association tests. Presence/absence analyses assumed roughly uniform sequencing depth across donors, an assumption that may not hold. An association between a missense DCLRE1C variant and V-gene and J-gene trimming of TCR beta chains was found in a later genetic analysis and replicated in an independent cohort. According to a later analysis, most CMV-associated TCR beta chains appeared to be HLA-restricted, and the HLA associations seemed to be driven largely by CMV exposure. Some IMGT-functional V segments, including TRBV6-2 and TRBV6-3, could not be told apart with the 87-base-pair reads, so those segments were excluded. In a later analysis, HLA-associated TCR beta chains were found to be more clonally expanded and to have lower generation probabilities than equally common non-associated chains. Broadly in line with IMGT annotations, most TCR beta V segments showed up in productive rearrangements about 87% or about 30% of the time in an earlier analysis of around 600 of the donors. In both the original and validation cohorts, the classifier was reported to diagnose cytomegalovirus status with high specificity and sensitivity. In a later analysis, several top co-occurrence clusters were reported to appear linked to parvovirus B19, influenza, CMV and Epstein-Barr virus. In a later analysis, the rate of TCR association differed among HLA loci, with DRB1 alleles having the most associated TCRs and HLA-C alleles having the fewest. A further reported finding was that TCR beta sequences accurately predicted the HLA-A and HLA-B alleles for most subjects in the first cohort. Correlated functional status among segregating V segments might be attributable to linkage disequilibrium, but an unknown experimental factor could not be ruled out. For the cohort, immune exposure information was limited to CMV serostatus. At a false discovery rate of 0.05, a later analysis linked about 17,000 TCR beta sequences to specific HLA alleles.

The sequenced material came from PBMCs. This TCR was sampled from a woman aged 40 to 49 in good health and CMV-seropositive. The chain is assembled from TRBV6-6 and TRBJ1-3; the D segment could be TRBD1, given 6 matching bases. The CDR3 reads CASRQGLSGNTIYF. DNA sequence: TGTGCCAGCAGACAGGGCCTCTCTGGAAACACCATATATTTT.